One and the same sample provided the 24 T cell receptor beta chains below, sequenced in a study of blood T cells in healthy people across ages. Using a J-beta primer mix together with a sample-barcoded 5' primer, a second PCR was run for roughly 6 to 12 cycles. TCRdb fed the 5' RACE reads into MiXCR, producing one record per CDR3 protein. The table records about 800,000 distinct CDR3 sequences, around 25% of them present only once. This sample also appeared in a second study, on T cells of mothers and their children.

Material for sequencing was blood. The receptors were gathered from a boy aged 5 to 17 in good health.

This clonotype was found a few times. The rearrangement uses TRBV12-3 or TRBV12-4 and TRBJ1-2; 9 bases fit TRBD1. The CDR3 length is 14 residues. V trimming: 6 bases; J trimming: 8 bases; junction bases outside the gene matches: 10. The CDR3 coding sequence is TGTGCCAGCAGCAAGAGCCCGGGACAGGGAGGCTACACCTTC. Translation gives CASSKSPGQGGYTF.

The genes are TRBV7-8 and TRBJ2-1; tentative D call: TRBD2 (6 bases). The CDR3 covers 15 residues. CDR1 and CDR2 (germline): SGHVS, FQNEAQ. Trimming pared 2 bases from V and 6 bases from J, leaving 14 bases between. CDR3 amino acids: CASSLLLGGGNEQFF. The CDR3 DNA follows: TGTGCCAGCAGCTTATTGCTCGGGGGTGGCAATGAGCAGTTCTTC.

This clonotype was counted only a few times. This chain links TRBV28 with TRBJ2-1; 8 positions match TRBD1. Germline CDR1 MDHEN, CDR2 SYDVKM. V trimming: 4 bases; J trimming: 3 bases; junction bases outside the gene matches: 11. CDR3 length: 17 amino acids. CDR3 nucleotides: TGTGCCAGCAGTTCCCAGGCGACAGGGGCTTACTACAATGAGCAGTTCTTC. Translated, it gives CASSSQATGAYYNEQFF.

This clonotype was detected a few times. The rearrangement uses TRBV6-5 and TRBJ2-1; 11 nucleotides agree with TRBD2. Germline lookup yields CDR1 MNHEY and CDR2 SVGAGI. There are 18 residues in the CDR3. V trimming: 2 bases; J trimming: 6 bases; junction bases outside the gene matches: 12. As DNA, the CDR3 is TGTGCCAGCAGTTACGTAACTAGCGGGAGAAATAGGTTCAATGAGCAGTTCTTC. Its protein is CASSYVTSGRNRFNEQFF.

This clonotype turned up a few times. This chain connects TRBV4-3 to TRBJ2-5; D gene ambiguous. The J call could be wrong; TRBJ2-7 is a better fit for the DNA end. CDR1 and CDR2 (germline): LGHNA, YSLEER. CDR3 size: 15 residues. The CDR3 sequence is CASSQDPWGSYEQYF. In nucleotides, the CDR3 is TGCGCCAGCAGCCAAGACCCCTGGGGTTCCTACGAGCAGTACTTC.

This clonotype was recorded once. Germline is not matched at one junction end, which may reflect a read error. The V and J genes are TRBV11-2 and TRBJ1-4; D remains ambiguous. The CDR3 loop spans 14 amino acids. CDR1 and CDR2 from the germline V gene are SGHAT and FQNNGV. The CDR3 is CAGSLDGFNEKLFF. The CDR3 nucleotides are TGTGCCGGCAGCTTAGACGGATTTAATGAAAAACTGTTTTTT. Supplemented by reference TRBV11-2 and TRBJ1-4, the full variable domain reads EAGVAQSPRYKIIEKRQSVAFWCNPISGHATLYWYQQILGQGPKLLIQFQNNGVVDDSQLPKDRFSAERLKGVDSTLKIQPAKLEDSAVYLCAGSLDGFNEKLFFGSGTQLSVL.

V usage is TRBV20-1 and J usage is TRBJ2-7; D is unresolved. The V gene lost 1 base and the J gene lost 0 bases, with 13 bases spanning the gap. Germline lookup yields CDR1 DFQATT and CDR2 SNEGSKA (reference sequence). This CDR3 region has 15 residues. The CDR3 nucleotides are TGCAGTGCTAGAGTGCGGAGCCTCAGCTCCTACGAGCAGTACTTC. Protein sequence: CSARVRSLSSYEQYF.

The chain recombines TRBV20-1 with TRBJ2-5; TRBD2 matches 12 bases. The CDR3 totals 14 residues. After removal of 6 bases from V and 2 bases from J, the junction contained 4 bases not matched to a gene. The germline gives CDR1 DFQATT, CDR2 SNEGSKA (reference sequence). In DNA form, the CDR3 reads TGCAGTGCGGAACTAGCGGGGGGTCAAGAGACCCAGTACTTC. Protein: CSAELAGGQETQYF.

The chain couples TRBV29-1 to TRBJ1-4; no clear D. Germline V gives CDR1 SQVTM, CDR2 ANQGSEA. The CDR3 is made up of 13 amino acids. V gave up 4 bases and J gave up 4 bases, with 10 bases separating them. The CDR3, as DNA: TGCAGCGTTGCTGTCAGTGGTAATGAAAAACTGTTTTTT. Amino acid sequence: CSVAVSGNEKLFF.

This clonotype was observed a few times. The chain joins TRBV6-6 to TRBJ1-5; D is possibly TRBD1 (6 bases). Between the trimmed V and J ends, which lost 6 bases and 5 bases, there was a span of 11 bases. Germline assignment: CDR1 MNHNY and CDR2 SVGAGI (reference sequence). The CDR3 extends over 13 amino acids. The CDR3 region is CASSAGTYQPQHF. CDR3 sequence (DNA): TGTGCCAGCAGCGCCGGGACATATCAGCCCCAGCATTTT.

The rearrangement uses TRBV4-1 and TRBJ1-4; no definite D call. CDR1 is MGHRA, CDR2 YSYEKL, per germline. With 4 bases removed from V and 11 bases from J, the gap between germline ends came to 17 bases. This CDR3 comprises 14 residues. DNA of the CDR3: TGCGCCAGCAGCCGGTCGACGGATATTGGGAAACTGTTTTTT. The encoded protein is CASSRSTDIGKLFF.

This clonotype was observed many times. Relative to the germline gene, one junction end is altered; a read error may explain this. The rearrangement joins TRBV5-1 to TRBJ2-1; unclear D gene. This CDR3 contains 13 residues. Germline values: CDR1 SGHRS, CDR2 YFSETQ. For the CDR3, the DNA is TGTGCCAGCAGCTTGGCAGTATACAATGAGCAGTTCTTC. This sequence encodes CASSLAVYNEQFF.

There are many counts of this clonotype. The V call is TRBV20-1, the J call TRBJ2-5, with TRBD2 as a possible D gene (5 bases). The germline CDR1 and CDR2 sequences are DFQATT and SNEGSKA (reference sequence). The length of the CDR3 is 12 residues. V was cut by 3 bases and J by 7 bases, with 12 bases left in between. Here the CDR3 reads CSASWARGTQYF. CDR3 nucleotides: TGCAGTGCTAGTTGGGCCCGGGGGACCCAGTACTTC.

This clonotype was counted only a few times. The rearrangement uses TRBV10-2 and TRBJ2-1; TRBD2 is a possible D gene (6 bases). This CDR3 region has 11 residues. Trimming pared 7 bases from V and 9 bases from J, leaving 10 bases between. In germline, CDR1 is WSHSY, CDR2 SAAADI. The CDR3 coding sequence is TGCGCCAGCACCGGGACTCGTGAGCAGTTCTTC. Amino acids: CASTGTREQFF.

The rearrangement links TRBV6-1 to TRBJ2-3, with D possibly TRBD1 on 6 matching bases. The V and J ends lost 0 bases and 0 bases respectively, with 13 bases between them. Germline CDR1 and CDR2: MNHNS and SASEGT. This CDR3 comprises 17 residues. The CDR3 sequence: CASSEAFRGKSTDTQYF. For the CDR3, the DNA is TGTGCCAGCAGTGAAGCTTTCAGGGGCAAGAGCACAGATACGCAGTATTTT.

This clonotype appeared a few times. The J gene is TRBJ1-5, the V gene TRBV27; 8 bases line up with TRBD1. The germline V gene has CDR1 MNHEY and CDR2 SMNVEV (reference sequence). The length of the CDR3 is 15 residues. The J segment lost 3 bases and the V segment lost 4 bases, leaving 5 bases of the junction unmatched. The DNA for the CDR3 is TGTGCCAGCAGTTCCAGGACAGGGTACAATCAGCCCCAGCATTTT. Translated, it gives CASSSRTGYNQPQHF.

Regarding this clonotype: Germline and junction disagree at one end, which may indicate a read error. CDR3 region: CASSLFPDTRYF. CDR3 nucleotides: TGTGCCAGCAGCCTATTCCCAGATACGCGGTATTTT. The genes are TRBV14 and TRBJ2-3; D call uncertain. Germline values: CDR1 SGHDN, CDR2 FVKESK. This CDR3 comprises 12 residues.

In this sample, this clonotype turned up a few times. The chain combines TRBV20-1 with TRBJ2-1; 7 bases are shared with TRBD2. The germline V gene has CDR1 DFQATT and CDR2 SNEGSKA (reference sequence). This CDR3 region has 15 residues. Trimming removed 5 bases from V and 3 bases from J; junction bases left unmatched: 10. The CDR3, as DNA: TGCAGTGCTCGTTTACCGGGACTACTCTACAATGAGCAGTTCTTC. Protein product: CSARLPGLLYNEQFF.

This clonotype has only a few counts. The J gene is TRBJ2-5, the V gene TRBV20-1, with 11 bases identical to TRBD2. The DNA end is a closer match to TRBJ2-1, so the J assignment may be wrong. CDR3 length: 18 residues. Germline V gene data show CDR1 as DFQATT and CDR2 as SNEGSKA (reference sequence). In DNA, the CDR3 is TGCAGTGCTAGAGACACCCTCTTAGCGGGAGGGCCAAGGAATGAGCAGTTCTTC. Translating gives CSARDTLLAGGPRNEQFF.

With respect to this clonotype: A read error may account for a junction end that differs from germline. In DNA, the CDR3 is TGTGCCAGCAGGCGGGACACCAAGAACGCTGAAGCTTTCTTT. Residues: CASRRDTKNAEAFF. This chain joins TRBV6-2 or TRBV6-3 and TRBJ1-1, with D maybe TRBD1 (6 bases). CDR3 length: 14 amino acids. Germline-derived CDR1 and CDR2 are MNHEY and SVGEGT.

Regarding this clonotype: A read error may produce the germline difference seen at one junction end. The V call is TRBV7-9, the J call TRBJ2-2, with 7 bases aligning to TRBD2. CDR1 is SEHNR, CDR2 FQNEAQ, per germline (reference sequence). The CDR3 sequence is 16 residues long. CDR3 amino acids: CASSPRLAGDTGGLFF. The CDR3 bases are TGTGCCAGCAGCCCGAGACTAGCTGGAGACACCGGGGGGCTGTTTTTT.

This clonotype was seen a few times. This could be a read error, since a much larger clone is one nucleotide away. This chain uses TRBV6-2 or TRBV6-3 with TRBJ2-7; D gene ambiguous. CDR3 length equals 11 residues. The V gene's germline CDR1 is MNHEY and CDR2 SVGEGT. CDR3 amino acids: CASSYAYGQYF. The CDR3 DNA reads TGTGCCAGCAGTTACGCCTACGGGCAGTACTTC.

The chain has TRBV7-2 and TRBJ1-1; no clear D gene. CDR3 length equals 15 residues. CDR1 is SGHTA and CDR2 is FQGNSA in the germline V gene. The V and J ends lost 1 base and 1 base respectively, with 10 bases between them. CDR3 nucleotide sequence: TGTGCCAGCAGCTTAGTAGCGGTTACGAACACTGAAGCTTTCTTT. Protein sequence: CASSLVAVTNTEAFF.

The chain carries TRBV14 and TRBJ2-1; 9 nucleotides match TRBD1. After removal of 6 bases from V and 7 bases from J, the junction contained 22 bases not matched to a gene. CDR3 length equals 19 residues. Germline V gene sequence: CDR1 SGHDN, CDR2 FVKESK. Here the CDR3 DNA reads TGTGCCAGCAGACCCTCCGGGGACAGGGTCAGTGATTGGGTGAATGAGCAGTTCTTC. This sequence encodes CASRPSGDRVSDWVNEQFF.